The 7 T cell receptor beta chains in this list originate from one sample, sequenced in a study of OX40 agonist ivuxolimab in advanced cancers. Data came from immunoSEQ multiplex PCR; TCRdb stores just in-frame clones and leaves some out. This sample has some 71,000 clones, with 86% found just once. Sequencing used CD4+ or CD8+ T cells sorted from blood, obtained in a trial of the OX40 agonist ivuxolimab. The receptors stem from an adult with an advanced solid tumor such as melanoma, head and neck, liver or kidney cancer.

This CDR3 is CAWSLGSLYEQYF. CDR3 nucleotide sequence: TGTGCCTGGAGTCTGGGATCGCTCTACGAGCAGTACTTC. The rearrangement uses TRBV30 and TRBJ2-7; D remains unclear. The CDR3 length is 13 residues. V was pared by 2 bases and J by 3 bases, with 11 bases between. CDR1 is GTSNPN and CDR2 is SVGIG in the germline V gene (reference sequence).

The chain combines TRBV10-3 with TRBJ1-2; no reliable D call. V was pared by 5 bases and J by 6 bases, with 10 bases between. This CDR3 region has 12 residues. Looked up from germline, CDR1 is ENHRY and CDR2 is SYGVKD. CDR3 amino acids: CAISLTADGYTF. The CDR3 nucleotides read TGTGCCATCAGTCTAACTGCAGATGGCTACACCTTC.

This clone has just a few counts. CDR3 sequence reads: CASSPQGVRGYTF. In DNA, the CDR3 is TGTGCCAGCTCACCACAGGGGGTCCGTGGCTACACCTTC. The rearrangement links TRBV18 to TRBJ1-2; a possible D gene is TRBD1 (6 bases). V was trimmed by 1 base and J by 7 bases, leaving 10 bases between them. The CDR3 has 13 residues. Germline CDR1 is KGHSH and CDR2 is LQKENI.

The chain combines TRBV11-3 with TRBJ2-3; 9 nucleotides align to TRBD1. The CDR3 is 16 residues long. Germline trimming cut 4 bases from V and 1 base from J; bases unmatched to any gene: 6. Germline V CDR1 and CDR2: SGHNT, YENEEA. In DNA form, the CDR3 reads TGTGCCAGCAGCTCAAGGACAGGGGTGGGCACAGATACGCAGTATTTT. As protein: CASSSRTGVGTDTQYF.

The CDR3 region is CASSVTEENTEAFF. The CDR3 nucleotides read TGTGCCAGCAGCGTAACAGAAGAGAACACTGAAGCTTTCTTT. The chain employs TRBV7-4 and TRBJ1-1; no clear D gene. The V gene lost 5 bases and the J gene lost 1 base, with 11 bases spanning the gap. CDR3 length equals 14 residues. Per the germline V gene, CDR1 is SGHVT and CDR2 is SQSDAQ.

The rearrangement joins TRBV30 to TRBJ2-3, with TRBD2 identical over 8 bases. This CDR3 is built from 12 residues. V dropped 2 bases and J dropped 7; count of bases not matched to a gene: 2. In germline, CDR1 is GTSNPN, CDR2 SVGIG (reference sequence). The CDR3 spells CAWSPGGHTQYF. CDR3 DNA: TGTGCCTGGAGTCCGGGGGGGCATACGCAGTATTTT.

The genes are TRBV5-6 and TRBJ2-4; perhaps TRBD1 as D (6 bases). The length of the CDR3 is 15 residues. Germline V gene data show CDR1 as SGHDT and CDR2 as YYEEEE. Between the trimmed V and J ends, which lost 4 bases and 0 bases, there was a span of 11 bases. CDR3 region: CASSVDRLAKNIQYF. Here the CDR3 DNA reads TGTGCCAGCAGCGTGGACAGACTAGCCAAAAACATTCAGTACTTC.